The TCR beta chain under discussion was sequenced for a study of OX40 agonist ivuxolimab in advanced cancers. Concerning the study at large: Ivuxolimab was a fully human IgG2 agonistic monoclonal antibody targeting the costimulatory receptor OX40 (CD134). Intravenous ivuxolimab was administered to patients every 2 weeks at six dose levels: 0.01, 0.1, 0.3, 1.5, 3 and 10 mg/kg. Among the roughly 52 dose-escalation patients, about 20 had hepatocellular carcinoma, approximately 15 melanoma, 9 renal cell carcinoma and 9 head and neck cancer. The dose-escalation cohort was roughly 80% male with a mean age of approximately 60 years, ranging from roughly 20 to 80. Patients were allowed to have had prior anti-PD-1, anti-PD-L1 or anti-CTLA-4 therapy, and around two fifths of the dose-escalation patients had been treated with checkpoint inhibitors. Partial responses occurred in three dose-escalation patients, of whom one had hepatocellular carcinoma and two had cutaneous melanoma. Peripheral TCRbeta sequencing aimed to test whether ivuxolimab altered TCR sequence diversity and caused clonal T-cell expansion. The paper covers the monotherapy dose-escalation part of the phase I ivuxolimab trial, which included N ≈ 50 patients. Study-wide conclusions, independent of this receptor: Low levels of normalized T-cell clonal expansion were also seen in some patients who did not respond. In the 0.1-3.0 mg/kg groups, partial responders were among the patients with the lowest normalized peripheral clonal expansion, particularly in CD8+ T cells. Which antigens the clonally expanded peripheral T cells were specific for was not determined. At doses of 0.1 to 3.0 mg/kg, clonal expansion of both CD4+ and CD8+ blood T cells was observed from baseline to week 6. After ivuxolimab, more expanded clones were found on average in CD8+ T cells than in CD4+ T cells.

Comment on this clone: The clone's antigen remains unknown. It has no much larger one-base neighbor in the sample; base qualities were not kept.

Trimming at the junction amounts to 4 bases on V and 8 bases on J, and the germline ends lie 15 bases apart. The CDR3 has 14 amino acids, counting the end cysteine and phenylalanine. The CDR3 DNA has 42 bases and is translated from base 1. CDR1 and CDR2 are read off the germline V gene as SGHTS and YDEGEE. Patients with a history of autoimmune disease or receiving systemic immunosuppression were excluded from the trial. Peripheral blood for TCR sequencing was collected from all dose cohorts at baseline, on cycle 4 day 1, and on cycle 7 day 1. Samples were obtained from an open-label, multicenter, first-in-human phase I dose-escalation trial of ivuxolimab. Adults with locally advanced or metastatic melanoma, renal cell carcinoma, hepatocellular carcinoma or head and neck squamous cell carcinoma were enrolled in the trial. CD4+ and CD8+ T cells were sorted separately from peripheral blood before TCR sequencing.

Genomic DNA was isolated from the sorted cells so that the TCRbeta CDR3 region could be sequenced. The immunoSEQ Assay was used to sequence the TCRbeta CDR3 regions. Imported from immuneACCESS, the table was reduced by TCRdb to in-frame sequences with V and J called. These copies leave out some clones; in studies compared against another copy, an unresolved V gene accounts for under half, and the cause of the remainder is not known. This sample holds some 45,000 clones; roughly 86% were observed only once. About 16% of the sample comes from the top ten. Sequenced here: CD4+ or CD8+ T cells sorted from blood, sampled in a trial of the OX40 agonist ivuxolimab. This sequence uses TRBV5-8 and TRBJ1-4, with the D segment identity uncertain. This sequence was found in an adult with an advanced solid tumor such as melanoma, head and neck, liver or kidney cancer. The nucleotide sequence is TGTGCCAGCAGCCCGGCTTCTATGGGGGAAAAACTGTTTTTT. This translates into CASSPASMGEKLFF.